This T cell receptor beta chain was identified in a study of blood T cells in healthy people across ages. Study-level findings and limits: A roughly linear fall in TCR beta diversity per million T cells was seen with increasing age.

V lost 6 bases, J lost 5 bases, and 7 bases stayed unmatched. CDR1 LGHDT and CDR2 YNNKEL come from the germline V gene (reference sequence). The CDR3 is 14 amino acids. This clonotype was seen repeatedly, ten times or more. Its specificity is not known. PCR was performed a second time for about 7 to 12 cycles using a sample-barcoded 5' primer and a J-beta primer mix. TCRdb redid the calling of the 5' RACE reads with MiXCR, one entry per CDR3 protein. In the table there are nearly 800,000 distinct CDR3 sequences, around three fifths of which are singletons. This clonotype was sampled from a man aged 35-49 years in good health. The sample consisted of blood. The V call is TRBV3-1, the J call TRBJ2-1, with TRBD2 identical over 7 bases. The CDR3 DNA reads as TGTGCCAGCAGTCCGAGCGGGATCCACAATGAGCAGTTCTTC. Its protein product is CASSPSGIHNEQFF.